Listed here is a single TCR beta chain. This sample stems from a study of shared clonotypes between healthy human individuals. Study background: Contributing individuals were a couple of females and three males aged 18 to 49.

CD45RO-negative, CCR7-positively selected cells formed the naive CD8 fraction, excluding terminally differentiated effector memory CD45RA+ cells. Donors, healthy HIV-negative adults, lacked recent acute infections or vaccinations. Several immunoSEQ plates held equal portions of the genomic DNA taken from each subset. TCRdb keeps only in-frame clones here, not all; method: immunoSEQ multiplex PCR. Here the sample spans about 2.2 million clones, over 85% being singletons. The V and J ends lost 3 bases and 0 bases, in that order; junction bases with no gene match: 4. Germline loops: CDR1 LNHDA, CDR2 SQIVND (reference sequence). There are 15 residues in the CDR3.

The source of this sequence is a man between 18 and 35 years old in good health. Some clones in this sample may be carry-over from other donors' samples. Sequenced material: naive CD8+ T cells from PBMCs. The chain links TRBV19 to TRBJ1-1, with TRBD1 matching 7 bases. This CDR3 reads CASSMRGQLNTEAFF. CDR3 nucleotide sequence: TGTGCCAGTAGTATGAGGGGACAGTTGAACACTGAAGCTTTCTTT.